Listed here are 18 T cell receptor beta chains from one sample, sequenced in a study of OX40 agonist ivuxolimab in advanced cancers. Libraries were prepared by immunoSEQ multiplex PCR; TCRdb keeps only in-frame clonotypes and omits some of them. The data contain approximately 90,000 clones, 70% to 90% of them singletons. This specimen consisted of CD4+ or CD8+ T cells sorted from blood, obtained in a trial of the OX40 agonist ivuxolimab. These receptors all stem from an adult with an advanced solid tumor such as melanoma, head and neck, liver or kidney cancer.

The chain has TRBV7-8 and TRBJ2-5; D gene ambiguous. CDR1 SGHVS and CDR2 FQNEAQ come from the germline V gene. The CDR3 sequence is 15 residues long. V was pared by 2 bases and J by 0 bases, with 10 bases between. The chain's CDR3 is CASSLLVQNQETQYF. CDR3 coding DNA: TGTGCCAGCAGCTTATTAGTACAAAACCAAGAGACCCAGTACTTC.

This chain uses TRBV9 with TRBJ2-5; TRBD2 aligns across 13 bases. There are 17 residues in the CDR3. Trimming removed 4 bases from V and 0 bases from J; junction bases left unmatched: 6. Germline V lookup: CDR1 SGDLS, CDR2 YYNGEE. The CDR3 nucleotides read TGTGCCAGCAGCTCAAGGGGGACTAGCGGGAACCAAGAGACCCAGTACTTC. Amino acid sequence: CASSSRGTSGNQETQYF.

Here the CDR3 DNA reads TGTGCCAGTAGTATTGACAGGTACAATGAGCAGTTCTTC. Protein: CASSIDRYNEQFF. The chain joins TRBV19 to TRBJ2-1; maybe TRBD1 (6 bases). Germline V lookup: CDR1 LNHDA, CDR2 SQIVND (reference sequence). The germline V and J ends were trimmed by 3 bases and 4 bases, with 7 bases remaining between them. The CDR3 contains 13 residues.

This clone appeared a few times. The chain links TRBV6-5 to TRBJ1-1, with D perhaps matching TRBD1 (5 bases). The V gene's germline CDR1 is MNHEY and CDR2 SVGAGI. The CDR3 spans 11 residues. Trimming shortened V by 6 bases and J by 11 bases, and 13 bases separated the two germline ends. The CDR3 is CASRKGRWAFF. For the CDR3, the DNA is TGTGCCAGCAGAAAGGGGCGGTGGGCTTTCTTT.

This chain joins TRBV11-3 and TRBJ2-3; 8 positions match TRBD2. The CDR3 consists of 17 residues. With V trimmed by 0 bases and J by 0 bases, 5 bases remained unmatched. The germline V gene encodes CDR1 SGHNT and CDR2 YENEEA. CDR3 DNA sequence: TGTGCCAGCAGCTTAGAGACTAGCGCGACTAGCACAGATACGCAGTATTTT. This translates into CASSLETSATSTDTQYF.

This clone was picked up one time. The chain uses TRBV5-4 and TRBJ1-2; D may be TRBD1 (6 bases). The V end was cut by 4 bases, the J end by 3 bases, with 10 bases between. The CDR3 has 13 residues. The germline V gene has CDR1 SGHNT and CDR2 YYREEE (reference sequence). In nucleotides, the CDR3 is TGTGCCAGCAGCGGAACAGGGTACTATGGCTACACCTTC. Protein sequence: CASSGTGYYGYTF.

The chain couples TRBV29-1 to TRBJ2-2; 15 nucleotides line up with TRBD2. There are 14 residues in the CDR3. V was pared by 6 bases and J by 5 bases, with 1 base of the junction left unmatched. The V gene's germline CDR1 is SQVTM and CDR2 ANQGSEA. The CDR3 reads CSVGLAGGTGELFF. The CDR3 region has the DNA TGCAGCGTCGGACTAGCGGGAGGGACCGGGGAGCTGTTTTTT.

Only one count was recorded for this clone. The chain recombines TRBV5-6 with TRBJ2-5; no firm D call. Looked up from germline, CDR1 is SGHDT and CDR2 is YYEEEE. Between the trimmed V and J ends, which lost 4 bases and 3 bases, there was a span of 10 bases. The CDR3 sequence is 13 residues long. The CDR3 DNA follows: TGTGCCAGCAGCCCCCATGTGGAAGAGACCCAGTACTTC. It yields the protein CASSPHVEETQYF.

The rearrangement uses TRBV2 and TRBJ2-4, with 8 bases aligning to TRBD1. CDR1 is SNHLY and CDR2 is FYNNEI in the germline V gene. V was pared by 6 bases and J by 2 bases, with 9 bases of the junction left unmatched. This CDR3 has 16 residues. The CDR3: CASRGTGQRSKNIQYF. CDR3 in DNA: TGTGCCAGCAGAGGGACAGGTCAAAGATCCAAAAACATTCAGTACTTC.

The V gene is TRBV15, the J gene TRBJ1-6; D is perhaps TRBD1 (6 bases). The CDR3 is made up of 15 amino acids. Deletions cut 0 bases from V and 8 bases from J, with 11 bases between. The germline gives CDR1 LNHNV, CDR2 YYDKDF (reference sequence). The CDR3 nucleotides read TGTGCCACCAGCAGAGATACAGGGTTTGATTCACCCCTCCACTTT. Its protein product is CATSRDTGFDSPLHF.

The chain combines TRBV9 with TRBJ2-1; a possible D gene is TRBD2 (5 bases). Looked up from germline, CDR1 is SGDLS and CDR2 is YYNGEE. The CDR3 covers 14 residues. The V gene lost 0 bases and the J gene lost 6 bases, with 10 bases spanning the gap. DNA of the CDR3: TGTGCCAGCAGCGTAGACCCTAGCTTCAATGAGCAGTTCTTC. Protein: CASSVDPSFNEQFF.

This chain joins TRBV19 and TRBJ2-1; D is undetermined. Trimming cost V 8 bases and J 8 bases, with 25 bases left between them. The CDR3 is made up of 16 amino acids. CDR1 is LNHDA and CDR2 is SQIVND in the germline V gene (reference sequence). The CDR3 nucleotides read TGTGCCAGTTGTTCAGGCGGACCTGATATGGGCGATGAGCAGTTCTTC. This gives the protein CASCSGGPDMGDEQFF.

The DNA of the CDR3 is TGTGCCAGTAGTATCACACTAGCGGGAGGGGACAATGAGCAGTTCTTC. Translation: CASSITLAGGDNEQFF. This chain connects TRBV19 to TRBJ2-1; 13 positions agree with TRBD2. Trimming removed 3 bases from V and 5 bases from J; junction bases left unmatched: 4. Germline V gene data show CDR1 as LNHDA and CDR2 as SQIVND (reference sequence). CDR3 length equals 16 residues.

This chain links TRBV2 with TRBJ1-1; TRBD1 might be the D (5 bases). V lost 6 bases, J lost 1 base, and 9 bases lay in between. The length of the CDR3 is 13 residues. Looked up from germline, CDR1 is SNHLY and CDR2 is FYNNEI. The CDR3 region has the DNA TGTGCCAGCAGGGACACCTCGAACACTGAAGCTTTCTTT. The encoded protein is CASRDTSNTEAFF.

This chain uses TRBV19 with TRBJ2-2; 7 bases are a match to TRBD1. Trimming removed 2 bases from V and 1 base from J; junction bases left unmatched: 1. This CDR3 is built from 15 residues. Germline CDR1 reads LNHDA; CDR2 reads SQIVND (reference sequence). The CDR3 nucleotides read TGTGCCAGTAGTATACGACAGGGGAACACCGGGGAGCTGTTTTTT. Translating gives CASSIRQGNTGELFF.

The gene calls are TRBV30 and TRBJ1-1; TRBD1 matches 9 bases. Losses at the gene ends were 0 bases for V and 7 bases for J; bases not matched to a gene: 6. CDR3 length equals 14 residues. Germline CDR1 GTSNPN, CDR2 SVGIG (reference sequence). The CDR3 region has the DNA TGTGCCTGGAGTGTAACAGGGGGCTATGTTGAAGCTTTCTTT. This gives the protein CAWSVTGGYVEAFF.

The chain couples TRBV27 to TRBJ2-7, with TRBD1 matching over 11 bases. Germline lookup yields CDR1 MNHEY and CDR2 SMNVEV (reference sequence). J gave up 6 bases and V 9 bases, and 7 bases lay outside the gene matches. The CDR3 runs to 13 residues. The CDR3 nucleotides read TGTGCCAGTGACGGGACAGGGGGTTGCGAGCAGTACGTC. Translating gives CASDGTGGCEQYV.

V usage is TRBV6-5 and J usage is TRBJ2-5; 10 bases agree with TRBD1. The V gene end was trimmed by 4 bases and the J gene end by 5 bases; junction bases not matched to a gene: 10. Germline values: CDR1 MNHEY, CDR2 SVGAGI. The CDR3 consists of 16 residues. In DNA form, the CDR3 reads TGTGCCAGCAGTTTTCACCGGGACAGGGGATGGGAGACCCAGTACTTC. Translating gives CASSFHRDRGWETQYF.